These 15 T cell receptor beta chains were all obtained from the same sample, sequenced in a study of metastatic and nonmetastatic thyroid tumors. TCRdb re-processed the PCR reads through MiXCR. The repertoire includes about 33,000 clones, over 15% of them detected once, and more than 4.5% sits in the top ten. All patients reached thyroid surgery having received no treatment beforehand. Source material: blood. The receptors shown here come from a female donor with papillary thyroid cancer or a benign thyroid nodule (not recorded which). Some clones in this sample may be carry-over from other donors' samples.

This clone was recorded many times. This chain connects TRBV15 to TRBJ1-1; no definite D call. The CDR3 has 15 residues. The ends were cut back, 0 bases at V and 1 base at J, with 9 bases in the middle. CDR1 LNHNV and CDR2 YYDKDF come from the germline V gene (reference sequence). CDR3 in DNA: TGTGCCACCAGCAGAGATTACGCAGGGAACACTGAAGCTTTCTTT. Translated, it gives CATSRDYAGNTEAFF.

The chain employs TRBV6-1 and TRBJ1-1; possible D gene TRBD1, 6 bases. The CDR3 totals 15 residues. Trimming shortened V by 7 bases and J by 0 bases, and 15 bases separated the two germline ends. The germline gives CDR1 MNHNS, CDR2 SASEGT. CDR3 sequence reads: CASTEGGFVNTEAFF. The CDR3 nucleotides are TGTGCCAGCACCGAGGGGGGCTTTGTGAACACTGAAGCTTTCTTT.

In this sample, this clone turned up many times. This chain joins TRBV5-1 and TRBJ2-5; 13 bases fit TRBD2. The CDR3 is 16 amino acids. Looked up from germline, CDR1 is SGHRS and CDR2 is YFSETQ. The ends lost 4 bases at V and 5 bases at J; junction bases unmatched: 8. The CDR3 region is CASSVGTSGEGETQYF. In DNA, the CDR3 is TGCGCCAGCAGCGTCGGGACTAGCGGGGAGGGCGAGACCCAGTACTTC.

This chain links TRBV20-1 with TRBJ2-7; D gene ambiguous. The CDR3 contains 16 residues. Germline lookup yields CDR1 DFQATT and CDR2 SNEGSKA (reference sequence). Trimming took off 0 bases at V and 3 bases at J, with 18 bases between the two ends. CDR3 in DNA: TGCAGTGCTAGAGACACCTCGGAAGGGATTAACTACGAGCAGTACTTC. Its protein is CSARDTSEGINYEQYF.

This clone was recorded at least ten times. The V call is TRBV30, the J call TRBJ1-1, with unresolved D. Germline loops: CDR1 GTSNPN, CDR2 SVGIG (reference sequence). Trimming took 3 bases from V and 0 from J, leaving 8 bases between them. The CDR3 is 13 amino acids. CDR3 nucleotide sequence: TGTGCCTGGAGGGTAGCCCTGAACACTGAAGCTTTCTTT. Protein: CAWRVALNTEAFF.

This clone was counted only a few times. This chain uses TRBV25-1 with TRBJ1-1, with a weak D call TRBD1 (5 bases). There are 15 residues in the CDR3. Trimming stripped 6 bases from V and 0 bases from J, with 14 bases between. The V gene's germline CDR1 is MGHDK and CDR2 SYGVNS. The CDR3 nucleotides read TGTGCCAGCAGGAGGGTCGGCAGGGTGAACACTGAAGCTTTCTTT. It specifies CASRRVGRVNTEAFF.

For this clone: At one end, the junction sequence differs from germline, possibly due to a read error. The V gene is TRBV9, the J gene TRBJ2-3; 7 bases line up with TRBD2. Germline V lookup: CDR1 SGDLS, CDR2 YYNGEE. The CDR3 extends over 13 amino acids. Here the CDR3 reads CASSPRGRYTQYF. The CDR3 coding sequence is TGTGCCAGCAGCCCTCGCGGGAGATATACGCAGTACTTT.

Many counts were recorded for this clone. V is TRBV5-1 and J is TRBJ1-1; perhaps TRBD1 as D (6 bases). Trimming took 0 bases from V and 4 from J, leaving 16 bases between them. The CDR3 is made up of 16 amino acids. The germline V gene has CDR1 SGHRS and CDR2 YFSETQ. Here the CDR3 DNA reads TGCGCCAGCAGCTTGGAAGGGGGTATGGAGCGCACTGAAGCTTTCTTT. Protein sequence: CASSLEGGMERTEAFF. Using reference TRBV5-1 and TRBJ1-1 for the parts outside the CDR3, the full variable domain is KAGVTQTPRYLIKTRGQQVTLSCSPISGHRSVSWYQQTPGQGLQFLFEYFSETQRNKGNFPGRFSGRQFSNSRSEMNVSTLELGDSALYLCASSLEGGMERTEAFFGQGTRLTVV.

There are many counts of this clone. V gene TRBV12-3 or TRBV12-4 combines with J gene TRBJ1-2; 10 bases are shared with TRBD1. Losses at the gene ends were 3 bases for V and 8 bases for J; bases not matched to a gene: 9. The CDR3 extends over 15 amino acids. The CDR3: CASSFTGTGDGGYTF. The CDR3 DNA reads TGTGCCAGCAGTTTCACCGGGACAGGGGACGGGGGCTACACCTTC.

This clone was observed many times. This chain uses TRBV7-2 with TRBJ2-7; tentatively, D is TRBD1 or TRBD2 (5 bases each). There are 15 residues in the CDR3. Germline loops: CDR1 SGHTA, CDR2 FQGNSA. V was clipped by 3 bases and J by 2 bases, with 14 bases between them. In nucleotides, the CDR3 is TGTACCAGCAGCTTGGGGACCGCGGTCACCTACGAGCAGTACTTC. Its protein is CTSSLGTAVTYEQYF.

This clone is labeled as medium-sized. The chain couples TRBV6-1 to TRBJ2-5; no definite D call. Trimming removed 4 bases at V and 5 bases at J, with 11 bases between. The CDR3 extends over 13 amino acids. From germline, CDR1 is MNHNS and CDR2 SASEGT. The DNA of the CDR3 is TGTGCCAGCAGTGGACTTTTGGGGGAGACCCAGTACTTC. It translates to CASSGLLGETQYF.

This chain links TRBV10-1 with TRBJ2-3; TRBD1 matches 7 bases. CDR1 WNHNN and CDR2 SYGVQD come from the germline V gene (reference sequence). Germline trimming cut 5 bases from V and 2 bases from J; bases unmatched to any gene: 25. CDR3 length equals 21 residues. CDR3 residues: CASSRTRRTGLFPKPTDTQYF. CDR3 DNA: TGCGCCAGCAGTCGAACTCGAAGGACAGGTTTGTTTCCGAAACCCACAGATACGCAGTATTTT.

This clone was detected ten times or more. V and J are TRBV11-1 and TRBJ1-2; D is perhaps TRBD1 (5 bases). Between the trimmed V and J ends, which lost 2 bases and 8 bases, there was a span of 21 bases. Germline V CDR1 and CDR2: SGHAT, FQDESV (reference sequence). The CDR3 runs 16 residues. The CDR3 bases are TGTGCCAGCAGCTTAAATACCGGGACGGCGAGAGGGGGCTACACCTTC. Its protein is CASSLNTGTARGGYTF.

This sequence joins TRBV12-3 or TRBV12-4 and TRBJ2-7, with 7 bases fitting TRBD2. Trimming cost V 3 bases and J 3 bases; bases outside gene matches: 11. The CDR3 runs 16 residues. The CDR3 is CASSLGGGPTFYEQYF. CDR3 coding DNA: TGTGCCAGCAGTTTGGGGGGAGGGCCCACCTTCTACGAGCAGTACTTC.

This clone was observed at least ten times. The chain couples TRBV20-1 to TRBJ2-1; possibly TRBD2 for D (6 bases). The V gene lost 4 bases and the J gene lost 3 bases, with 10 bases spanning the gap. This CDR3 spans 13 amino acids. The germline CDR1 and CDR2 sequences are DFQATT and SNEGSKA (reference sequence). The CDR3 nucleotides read TGCAGTGCTAAACCGGGACTCTACAATGAGCAGTTCTTC. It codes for CSAKPGLYNEQFF.